This T cell receptor (beta chain) comes out of a study of T cell responses to AZD1222 COVID-19 vaccine. Overall study results and limits: All repertoire sampling was performed exclusively after the peak T cell response. At baseline, just 5 or 6 AZD1222 recipients tested seropositive. At 160-218 and 743-854, vaccine-associated CD4 TCRs were dominant, and they spanned spike.

Note on this clone: Its antigen is unidentified.

Germline-derived CDR1 and CDR2 are SGHDT and YYEEEE. V was clipped by 4 bases and J by 5 bases, with 10 bases between them. CDR3 length: 13 amino acids. Sequencing was performed with immunoSEQ multiplex PCR; in TCRdb, only in-frame clones are kept and a portion is missing. This sample's clone table lists about 140,000 clones. The rearrangement links TRBV5-6 to TRBJ2-1, with D perhaps matching TRBD1 (5 bases). Sequencing was carried out using peripheral blood. The clonotype originates from an adult in good health. Here the CDR3 reads CASSQGRDNEQFF. The CDR3 DNA follows: TGTGCCAGCAGCCAGGGAAGGGACAATGAGCAGTTCTTC.